Shown below are 20 T cell receptor beta chains from a single sample sequenced in a study of blood T cell repertoires in COVID-19. The table came from immunoSEQ multiplex PCR; TCRdb's copy has only in-frame clones and leaves some out. Counted here are roughly 220,000 clones, about 86% occurring once; the ten biggest clones make up roughly a tenth. Sequencing used peripheral blood. The receptors shown here come from a woman aged 50 to 65 with COVID-19, enrolled during active disease.

V usage is TRBV2 and J usage is TRBJ1-4, with 9 nucleotides matching TRBD1. The CDR3 has 13 residues. The ends lost 9 bases at V and 8 bases at J; junction bases unmatched: 7. Germline-derived CDR1 and CDR2 are SNHLY and FYNNEI. Here the CDR3 reads CASRTGVREKLFF. CDR3 nucleotide sequence: TGTGCCAGTCGGACAGGGGTAAGGGAAAAACTGTTTTTT.

The chain uses TRBV24-1 and TRBJ1-2; 7 nucleotides align to TRBD1. The CDR3 sequence is 17 residues long. The J segment lost 4 bases and the V segment lost 2 bases, leaving 12 bases of the junction unmatched. In germline, CDR1 is KGHDR, CDR2 SFDVKD. The CDR3 bases are TGTGCCACCAGTGATTCTTCACGACGGGACAGACCCTATGGCTACACCTTC. It specifies CATSDSSRRDRPYGYTF.

The V and J genes are TRBV4-2 and TRBJ1-1; D unresolved. With 1 base removed from V and 1 base from J, the gap between germline ends came to 13 bases. CDR3 length: 16 residues. Germline CDR1 is LGHNA and CDR2 is YNFKEQ. In DNA form, the CDR3 reads TGTGCCAGCAGCCAAGTGAATTCGGGGTCGAACACTGAAGCTTTCTTT. Amino acids: CASSQVNSGSNTEAFF.

In this sample, this clone turned up once. The V call is TRBV2, the J call TRBJ1-4; 8 bases are a match to TRBD1. There are 13 residues in the CDR3. Per germline, CDR1 SNHLY and CDR2 FYNNEI. The junction had 4 bases not matched to a gene; V was cut back by 6 bases and J by 7 bases. CDR3 protein: CASRPGTGEKLFF. CDR3 coding DNA: TGTGCCAGCAGACCAGGGACAGGTGAAAAACTGTTTTTT.

V and J are TRBV11-2 and TRBJ2-7, with 8 bases aligning to TRBD1. CDR3 length: 14 amino acids. The junction had 9 bases not matched to a gene; V was cut back by 5 bases and J by 6 bases. The V gene's germline CDR1 is SGHAT and CDR2 FQNNGV. CDR3: CASSPTGTGAEQYF. The CDR3 DNA is TGTGCCAGCAGCCCAACCGGGACAGGAGCCGAGCAGTACTTC. Based on the CDR3 plus reference TRBV11-2 and TRBJ2-7, the full variable domain is EAGVAQSPRYKIIEKRQSVAFWCNPISGHATLYWYQQILGQGPKLLIQFQNNGVVDDSQLPKDRFSAERLKGVDSTLKIQPAKLEDSAVYLCASSPTGTGAEQYFGPGTRLTVT.

This clone has only a few counts. V gene TRBV7-2 combines with J gene TRBJ2-3; 10 positions agree with TRBD2. The CDR3 has 16 residues. V shed 2 bases, J shed 3 bases, and the junction held 5 bases outside the gene matches. CDR1 is SGHTA and CDR2 is FQGNSA in the germline V gene. The CDR3 sequence is CASSLSGGARTDTQYF. The CDR3 DNA follows: TGTGCCAGCAGCTTAAGCGGGGGGGCCAGGACAGATACGCAGTATTTT.

V and J are TRBV11-2 and TRBJ1-2, with 7 bases fitting TRBD1. The CDR3 contains 14 residues. Trimming at V came to 5 bases and at J to 6 bases, leaving 9 bases not matched to a gene. Germline V CDR1 and CDR2: SGHAT, FQNNGV. This CDR3 reads CASSVAGGLDGYTF. The CDR3, as DNA: TGTGCCAGCAGCGTTGCAGGGGGGTTGGATGGCTACACCTTC. Supplemented by reference TRBV11-2 and TRBJ1-2, the full variable domain reads EAGVAQSPRYKIIEKRQSVAFWCNPISGHATLYWYQQILGQGPKLLIQFQNNGVVDDSQLPKDRFSAERLKGVDSTLKIQPAKLEDSAVYLCASSVAGGLDGYTFGSGTRLTVV.

This clone was observed once. This chain connects TRBV6-2 or TRBV6-3 to TRBJ1-2; the D gene is possibly TRBD1 (6 bases). CDR3 length equals 13 residues. The germline gives CDR1 MNHEY, CDR2 SVGEGT. V was trimmed by 4 bases and J by 5 bases, leaving 11 bases between them. In DNA form, the CDR3 reads TGTGCCAGCAGTTTAACAGGGACATATGGCTACACCTTC. It is translated as CASSLTGTYGYTF.

A few counts support this clone. In DNA, the CDR3 is TGTGCCAGCAGTTTAATGGGGGGAGGCACAGATACGCAGTATTTT. Its protein is CASSLMGGGTDTQYF. The V and J genes are TRBV28 and TRBJ2-3, with TRBD2 as a possible D gene (6 bases). The CDR3 runs 15 residues. Germline assignment: CDR1 MDHEN and CDR2 SYDVKM. V was cut by 2 bases and J by 1 base, with 10 bases left in between.

The gene calls are TRBV28 and TRBJ1-2, with a tentative D call TRBD1 (6 bases). This CDR3 region has 15 residues. The V end lost 2 bases, the J end lost 3 bases, and 13 bases lay between the germline ends. Looked up from germline, CDR1 is MDHEN and CDR2 is SYDVKM. CDR3 sequence (DNA): TGTGCCAGCAGTTTAACAGGGACCAACTACTATGGCTACACCTTC. Encoded protein: CASSLTGTNYYGYTF.

The chain recombines TRBV6-1 with TRBJ1-1, with a weak D call TRBD1 (6 bases). The CDR3 has 15 residues. V lost 1 base and J lost 3, with 12 bases in between. Germline CDR1 and CDR2: MNHNS and SASEGT. CDR3 residues: CASSEDRARDTEAFF. CDR3 DNA: TGTGCCAGCAGTGAAGACAGGGCGAGGGACACTGAAGCTTTCTTT.

The genes are TRBV30 and TRBJ1-1, with D hard to call. V lost 3 bases and J lost 2, with 16 bases in between. The V gene's germline CDR1 is GTSNPN and CDR2 SVGIG (reference sequence). This CDR3 is built from 15 residues. The chain's CDR3 is CAWREPRTINTEAFF. DNA of the CDR3: TGTGCCTGGAGGGAGCCTCGTACAATTAACACTGAAGCTTTCTTT.

The chain employs TRBV19 and TRBJ2-7; 8 bases fit TRBD1. With V trimmed by 3 bases and J by 2 bases, 6 bases remained unmatched. The CDR3 totals 15 residues. Germline CDR1 is LNHDA and CDR2 is SQIVND (reference sequence). This chain's CDR3 is CASSIAGTGAYEQYF. Written as DNA, the CDR3 is TGTGCCAGTAGTATCGCGGGGACAGGAGCCTACGAGCAGTACTTC.

CDR3 coding DNA: TGCGCCAGCAGGTATAAGGGACAGGGGATCGAGACCCAGTACTTC. It codes for CASRYKGQGIETQYF. This rearrangement joins TRBV5-1 to TRBJ2-5; TRBD1 agrees at 10 bases. V trimming: 5 bases; J trimming: 5 bases; junction bases outside the gene matches: 9. CDR3 length: 15 amino acids. From germline, CDR1 is SGHRS and CDR2 YFSETQ.

This sequence joins TRBV5-6 and TRBJ2-7; D not resolved. In germline, CDR1 is SGHDT, CDR2 YYEEEE. This CDR3 is 8 amino acids long. CDR3 loop: CASSPQEV. CDR3 coding DNA: TGTGCCAGCAGCCCCCAAGAGGTC.

The genes are TRBV3-1 (or the pseudogene TRBV3-2) and TRBJ2-2, with 10 bases fitting TRBD2. Germline CDR1 LGHDT, CDR2 YNNKEL (reference sequence). V shed 0 bases, J shed 0 bases, and the junction held 16 bases outside the gene matches. CDR3 length equals 22 residues. CDR3 region: CASSQERTRPSGGLTNTGELFF. The CDR3 DNA follows: TGTGCCAGCAGCCAAGAACGAACAAGGCCTAGCGGGGGACTTACGAACACCGGGGAGCTGTTTTTT.

The rearrangement uses TRBV27 and TRBJ2-7; TRBD1 is a possible D gene (6 bases). The CDR3 totals 14 residues. V was cut by 6 bases and J by 4 bases, with 16 bases left in between. Per the germline V gene, CDR1 is MNHEY and CDR2 is SMNVEV (reference sequence). The CDR3 reads CASRYGAGAYEQYV. In nucleotides, the CDR3 is TGTGCCAGCAGATACGGGGCAGGGGCTTACGAGCAGTACGTC.

This sequence joins TRBV28 and TRBJ1-5; 7 bases are shared with TRBD1. The junction had 10 bases not matched to a gene; V was cut back by 3 bases and J by 2 bases. The CDR3 has 17 amino acids. Germline V CDR1 and CDR2: MDHEN, SYDVKM. This chain's CDR3 is CASSFMAGGLGNQPQHF. The DNA for the CDR3 is TGTGCCAGCAGTTTCATGGCAGGGGGGTTGGGCAATCAGCCCCAGCATTTT.

The J gene is TRBJ2-3, the V gene TRBV7-2; tentative D call: TRBD2 (6 bases). V was pared by 3 bases and J by 3 bases, with 16 bases between. Germline CDR1 SGHTA, CDR2 FQGNSA. CDR3 length equals 16 residues. CDR3 sequence reads: CASSFFRLALTDTQYF. The DNA for the CDR3 is TGTGCCAGCAGCTTCTTTAGGCTAGCGCTAACAGATACGCAGTATTTT. Based on the CDR3 plus reference TRBV7-2 and TRBJ2-3, the full variable domain is GAGVSQSPSNKVTEKGKDVELRCDPISGHTALYWYRQSLGQGLEFLIYFQGNSAPDKSGLPSDRFSAERTGGSVSTLTIQRTQQEDSAVYLCASSFFRLALTDTQYFGPGTRLTVL.

The V call is TRBV21-1, the J call TRBJ2-3; the table's D call, TRBD1, was not checked against the DNA. TRBV21-1 is noted as a pseudogene. This CDR3 is built from 13 residues. This CDR3 reads CASSGQGADTQYF. CDR3 nucleotide sequence: TGTGCCAGCAGCGGACAGGGGGCAGATACGCAGTATTTT.